This T cell receptor (beta chain) was captured in a study of blood T cell repertoires in COVID-19. The wider study: The origin of the acute and convalescent COVID-19 samples was the United States, Italy and Spain. Sample material is recorded as cDNA or gDNA derived from T cells, B-cell-depleted T cells, or PBMCs.

Libraries were prepared by immunoSEQ multiplex PCR; TCRdb keeps only in-frame clonotypes and omits some of them. This table has more than 100,000 clones, around 80% appearing once. Trimming pared 5 bases from V and 8 bases from J, leaving 9 bases between. The germline V gene has CDR1 GTSNPN and CDR2 SVGIG (reference sequence). The CDR3 has 10 residues. The sequence derives from a man aged 55 to 70 with active or convalescent COVID-19. The V call is TRBV30, the J call TRBJ1-2; D gene uncertain. Sequencing was done on a sample of peripheral blood. CDR3 DNA sequence: TGTGCCTGGGGGCCCCGGGGCTACACCTTC. Residues: CAWGPRGYTF.